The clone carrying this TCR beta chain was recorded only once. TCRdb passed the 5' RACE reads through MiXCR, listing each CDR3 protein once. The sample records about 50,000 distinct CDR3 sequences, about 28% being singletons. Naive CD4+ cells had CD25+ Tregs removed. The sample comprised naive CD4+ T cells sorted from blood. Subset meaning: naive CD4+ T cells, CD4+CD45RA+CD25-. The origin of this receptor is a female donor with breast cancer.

The CDR3 loop reads CASSPGFQANTGELFF. The CDR3 DNA reads as TGTGCCAGCTCACCAGGATTCCAGGCTAACACCGGGGAGCTGTTTTTT. The J gene is TRBJ2-2, the V gene TRBV18; D unclear. CDR1 and CDR2 from the germline V gene are KGHSH and LQKENI. V dropped 2 bases and J dropped 2 bases, with 12 bases sitting between them. CDR3 length: 16 residues.